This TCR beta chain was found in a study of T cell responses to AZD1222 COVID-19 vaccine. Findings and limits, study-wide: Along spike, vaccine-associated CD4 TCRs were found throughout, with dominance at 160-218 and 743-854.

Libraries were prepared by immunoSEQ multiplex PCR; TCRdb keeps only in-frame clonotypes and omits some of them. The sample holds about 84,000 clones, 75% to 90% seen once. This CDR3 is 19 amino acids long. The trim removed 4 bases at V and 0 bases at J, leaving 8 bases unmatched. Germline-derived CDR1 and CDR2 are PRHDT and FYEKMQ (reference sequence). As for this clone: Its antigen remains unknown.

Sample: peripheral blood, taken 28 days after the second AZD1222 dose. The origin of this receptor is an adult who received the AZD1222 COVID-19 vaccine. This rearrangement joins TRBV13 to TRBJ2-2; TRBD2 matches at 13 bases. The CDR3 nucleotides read TGTGCCAGCAGCTCTGTCCAGACTAGCGGGGGGACGAACACCGGGGAGCTGTTTTTT. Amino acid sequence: CASSSVQTSGGTNTGELFF.